This TCR beta chain was retrieved from a study of response to subunit inactivated influenza vaccine (dated by TCRdb to 2016 to 2018). Context from the whole study: Deep quantitative profiling of the T cell receptor repertoire was used in the study to follow responses to a trivalent subunit inactivated influenza vaccine. The paper as a whole reports these results and caveats: According to the authors, only a limited number of new T cells may be recruited by each seasonal influenza vaccination.

The receptor library was made with RT-PCR. Sequencer: Illumina HiSeq 2500. Using fastp at Q25 and MiXCR, TCRdb reprocessed the public reads and kept productive beta chains. Every entry covers one CDR3 protein and lists the most common genes and DNA from its rows. Present in this sample are about 780,000 distinct CDR3 sequences, around a sixth of which were seen just once. Together, the top ten hold 11% of the sample. Concerning this clonotype itself: Its specific antigen is unknown. No base quality values were provided; no much bigger clone lies one nucleotide off.

The specimen was PBMCs from blood, collected about 5 days after vaccination. The source of this sequence is a man aged 50-59 years who received an inactivated influenza vaccine. Donor details come from another sample of the same person, matched by shared clones.

The sequence in DNA is TGTGCCAGCAGCCAGGTGCGGGGAGTCAGTGAAGCTTTCTTT. This is translated as CASSQVRGVSEAFF. In this chain, TRBV7-2 is recombined with TRBJ1-1; no D gene can be assigned with confidence. CDR1 SGHTA and CDR2 FQGNSA were looked up in the germline V gene. The junction shows trimming of 5 bases on V and 7 bases on J, plus 17 bases between the germline ends. The CDR3 has 14 amino acids, counting the end cysteine and phenylalanine. CDR3 DNA is the only sequence kept; it has 42 bases, read in frame from the first base.